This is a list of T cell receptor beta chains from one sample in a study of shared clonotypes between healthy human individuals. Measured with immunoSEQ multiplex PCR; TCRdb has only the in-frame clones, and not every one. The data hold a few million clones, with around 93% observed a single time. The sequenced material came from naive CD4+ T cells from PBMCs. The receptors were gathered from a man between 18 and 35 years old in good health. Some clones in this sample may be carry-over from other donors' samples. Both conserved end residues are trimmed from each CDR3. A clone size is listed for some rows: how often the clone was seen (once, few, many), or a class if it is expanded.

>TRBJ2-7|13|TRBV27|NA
ASSLFSGAAYEQY
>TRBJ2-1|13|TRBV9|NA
ASSVQPLSYNEQF
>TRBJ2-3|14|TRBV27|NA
ASSLNGRASTDTQY
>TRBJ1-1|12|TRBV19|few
ASSMGVGNTEAF
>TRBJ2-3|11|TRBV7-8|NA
ASRAHSPDTQY
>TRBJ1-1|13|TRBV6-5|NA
ASTWGGQGHTEAF
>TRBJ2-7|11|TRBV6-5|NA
ASAMGISYEQY
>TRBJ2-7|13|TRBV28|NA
ASSHRFETAYEQY
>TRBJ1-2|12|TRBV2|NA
ASSEGGRSYGYT
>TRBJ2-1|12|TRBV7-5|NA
ARSLTMGRNEQF
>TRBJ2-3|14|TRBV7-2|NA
ASSPRTSGSTDTQY
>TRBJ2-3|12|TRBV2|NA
ASSGTISTDTQY
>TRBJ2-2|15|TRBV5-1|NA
ASSLGPGQGDTGELF
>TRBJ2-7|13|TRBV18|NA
ASSLRTSGSGEQY
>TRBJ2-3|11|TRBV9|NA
ASSPTPTDTQY
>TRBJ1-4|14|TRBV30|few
AWSRRTGVVGEKLF
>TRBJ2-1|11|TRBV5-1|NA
ASSPQGNNEQF
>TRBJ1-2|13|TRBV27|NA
ASSSLRDFFYGYT
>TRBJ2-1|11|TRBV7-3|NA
ASSLDSLGEQF
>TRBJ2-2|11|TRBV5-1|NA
ASSSRGTGELF
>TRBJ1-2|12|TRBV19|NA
ASSNRDRSYGYT
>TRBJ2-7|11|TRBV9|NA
ASSGRRGGEQY
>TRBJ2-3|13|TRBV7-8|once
ASSFTDSRLDTQY
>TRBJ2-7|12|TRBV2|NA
ASSESGRADEQY
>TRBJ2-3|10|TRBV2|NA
ASSDEAIPQY
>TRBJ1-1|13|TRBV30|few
AWRKKTGTGTEAF
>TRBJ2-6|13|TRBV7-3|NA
ASSRGLSGANVLT
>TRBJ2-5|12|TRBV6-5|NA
ASRDSGTGETQY
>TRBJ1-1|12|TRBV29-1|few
SVRYRLGNTEAF
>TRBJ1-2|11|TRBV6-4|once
ASSSGFSYGYT
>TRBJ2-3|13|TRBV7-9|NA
ASSWTSHPTDTQY
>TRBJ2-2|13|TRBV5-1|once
ASRGGIPNTGELF
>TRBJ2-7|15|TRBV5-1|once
ASSLGLAGVRSYEQY
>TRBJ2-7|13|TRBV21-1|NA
ASSISGTGYREQY
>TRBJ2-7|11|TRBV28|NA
ATTRGDSYEQY
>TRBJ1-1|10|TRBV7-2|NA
ASSYRGQEAF
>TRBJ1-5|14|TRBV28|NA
ASSFQGAPSNQPQH
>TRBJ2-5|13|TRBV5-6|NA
ASSSASGRGETQY
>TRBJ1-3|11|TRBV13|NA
ASSPGFLNTIY
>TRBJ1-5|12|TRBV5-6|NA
ASSLGGGNQPQH
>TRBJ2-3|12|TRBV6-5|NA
ASSYSIGTDTQY
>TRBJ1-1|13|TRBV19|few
ASRAGTASIKEAF
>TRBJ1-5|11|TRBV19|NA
ASWGRVGQPQH
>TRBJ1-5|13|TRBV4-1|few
ASSRTGDRDQPQH
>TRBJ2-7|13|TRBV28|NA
ASSVGAGVPYEQY
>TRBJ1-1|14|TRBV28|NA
ASRPRDRGVYTEAF
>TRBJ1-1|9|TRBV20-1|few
SARRGPGAF
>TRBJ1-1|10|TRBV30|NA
AWSRSGTEAF
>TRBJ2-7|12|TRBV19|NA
ASSIYGGGYEQY
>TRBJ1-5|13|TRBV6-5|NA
ASSPTLGGNQPQH
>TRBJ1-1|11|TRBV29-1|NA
SVPRTSGTEAF
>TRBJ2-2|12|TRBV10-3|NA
ATGGRGPDGELF
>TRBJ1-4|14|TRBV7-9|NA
ASGGYHRRDDEKLF